This TCR beta chain derives from a study of cytomegalovirus exposure and HLA in healthy donors. Across the study: The Caucasian-associated ancestry cluster contained about 80% of the roughly 390 genotyped donors.

A multiplex PCR was run with 60 Vbeta primers and 13 Jbeta primers. TCRdb keeps only in-frame clones here, not all; method: immunoSEQ multiplex PCR. The profile shows 95,000 to 100,000 clones, approximately 74% of them singletons. Study results and limitations: Trimming of TCR beta V- and J-genes showed a link, identified in a later analysis, to a missense DCLRE1C variant. Within the data, a cluster of highly shared sequence variants was likely a sequencing artifact.

The ends lost 2 bases at V and 7 bases at J; junction bases unmatched: 6. The CDR3 spans 15 residues. Germline V lookup: CDR1 GTSNPN, CDR2 SVGIG (reference sequence). A remark on this clone: Its specificity is not known.

The sample consisted of PBMCs. The gene calls are TRBV30 and TRBJ1-6; TRBD1 matches 9 bases. This receptor was taken from a woman between 40 and 50 years old in good health and CMV-seronegative. CDR3 nucleotides: TGTGCCTGGAGTATTCCGGGACAGGGCAATTCACCCCTCCACTTT. Translating it yields CAWSIPGQGNSPLHF.